A single sample is the source of the 7 T cell receptor beta chains below, sequenced in a study of CD4 T cells in relation to SARS-CoV-2 and coronaviruses. Their antigens remain unidentified. The method was immunoSEQ multiplex PCR; TCRdb's version includes in-frame clones alone and lacks a portion of them. This table holds some 32,000 clones, more than 60% found once. The sequenced sample was memory CD4+ T cells from PBMCs, cultured in vitro. The receptors were sampled from an adult with COVID-19.

The chain carries TRBV28 and TRBJ2-1, with 10 bases that match TRBD2. Germline V gives CDR1 MDHEN, CDR2 SYDVKM. This CDR3 comprises 17 residues. V dropped 4 bases and J dropped 1; count of bases not matched to a gene: 7. CDR3 region: CASSSASGRTSYNEQFF. The CDR3 bases are TGTGCCAGCAGTTCGGCTAGCGGGAGAACATCCTACAATGAGCAGTTCTTC.

This chain links TRBV7-6 with TRBJ2-1; 12 bases agree with TRBD2. Germline loops: CDR1 SGHVS, CDR2 FNYEAQ. The CDR3 loop spans 15 amino acids. With V trimmed by 5 bases and J by 8 bases, 7 bases remained unmatched. CDR3 bases: TGTGCCAGCAGCCCTGGGACTAGCGGGTTTTATGAGCAGTTCTTC. This sequence encodes CASSPGTSGFYEQFF.

Comment on this clone: One end of the junction is discordant with germline, which a read error may explain. The same CDR3 also results from other DNA sequences found in this sample. V and J are TRBV3-1 (or the pseudogene TRBV3-2) and TRBJ2-7; the D is unclear. Germline V gene data show CDR1 as LGHDT and CDR2 as YNNKEL (reference sequence). CDR3 length: 13 amino acids. CDR3 protein: CASSLRDSLEQYF. CDR3 in DNA: TGTGCCAGTAGCCTAAGGGATTCTCTCGAGCAGTACTTC.

The chain links TRBV15 to TRBJ2-1; the D gene is possibly TRBD2 (6 bases). Germline V gives CDR1 LNHNV, CDR2 YYDKDF (reference sequence). The length of the CDR3 is 15 residues. Deletions cut 1 base from V and 4 bases from J, with 11 bases between. CDR3 sequence reads: CATSRGRDLYNEQFF. As DNA, the CDR3 is TGTGCCACCAGCAGAGGGCGGGACCTTTACAATGAGCAGTTCTTC.

The gene calls are TRBV5-1 and TRBJ2-7; 7 nucleotides agree with TRBD1. Germline CDR1 reads SGHRS; CDR2 reads YFSETQ. The CDR3 extends over 14 amino acids. V was clipped by 2 bases and J by 6 bases; unmatched bases: 8. The CDR3 DNA sequence: TGCGCCAGCAGCTTCCGACAGGGTGGCGGCGAGCAGTACTTC. This encodes CASSFRQGGGEQYF. Variable domain in full (rest from reference TRBV5-1 and TRBJ2-7): KAGVTQTPRYLIKTRGQQVTLSCSPISGHRSVSWYQQTPGQGLQFLFEYFSETQRNKGNFPGRFSGRQFSNSRSEMNVSTLELGDSALYLCASSFRQGGGEQYFGPGTRLTVT.

The rearrangement uses TRBV18 and TRBJ2-1, with TRBD2 matching 14 bases. Germline V gene data show CDR1 as KGHSH and CDR2 as LQKENI. With 3 bases clipped from V and 9 bases from J, the junction kept 1 base outside the gene matches. This CDR3 contains 14 residues. As DNA, the CDR3 is TGTGCCAGCTCACCTGGACTAGCGGGAGGTGAGCAGTTCTTC. It codes for CASSPGLAGGEQFF.

The chain combines TRBV12-3 or TRBV12-4 with TRBJ1-1; D unclear. The CDR3 spans 12 residues. The V end lost 4 bases, the J end lost 2 bases, and 5 bases lay between the germline ends. CDR3 nucleotide sequence: TGTGCCAGCAGTTGGGCAAACACTGAAGCTTTCTTT. Protein sequence: CASSWANTEAFF.